This T cell receptor (beta chain) was profiled in a study of blood T cells in healthy people across ages. Primed by a sample-barcoded 5' primer and a J-beta primer mix, a second PCR proceeded for about 6 to 11 cycles. TCRdb fed the 5' RACE reads into MiXCR, producing one record per CDR3 protein. Of around 500,000 distinct CDR3 sequences listed, 27% were seen once; the top ten hold 3% to 4%. The junction had 8 bases not matched to a gene; V was cut back by 3 bases and J by 9 bases. This CDR3 has 14 amino acids. Per germline, CDR1 WSHSY and CDR2 SAAADI. These data were also filed under a second study, of T cells of mothers and their children.

The chain employs TRBV10-2 and TRBJ2-1, with 7 bases aligning to TRBD2. Sequenced sample: blood. This TCR came from a boy aged 2 to 10 in good health. CDR3 sequence (DNA): TGCGCCAGCAGTGAACTAGCGCCAGGTGGTGAGCAGTTCTTC. Protein sequence: CASSELAPGGEQFF.